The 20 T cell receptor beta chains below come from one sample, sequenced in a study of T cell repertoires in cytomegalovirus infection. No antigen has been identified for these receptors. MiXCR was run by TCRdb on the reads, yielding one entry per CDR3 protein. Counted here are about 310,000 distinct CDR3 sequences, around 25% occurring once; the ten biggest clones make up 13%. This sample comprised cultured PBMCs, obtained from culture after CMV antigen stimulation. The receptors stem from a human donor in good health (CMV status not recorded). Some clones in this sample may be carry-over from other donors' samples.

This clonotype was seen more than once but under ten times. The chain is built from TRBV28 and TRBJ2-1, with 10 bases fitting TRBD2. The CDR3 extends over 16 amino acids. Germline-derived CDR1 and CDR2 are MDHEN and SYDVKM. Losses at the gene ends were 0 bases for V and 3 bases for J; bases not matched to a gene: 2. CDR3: CASSLWASGSYNEQFF. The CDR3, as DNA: TGTGCCAGCAGTTTATGGGCTAGCGGGAGCTACAATGAGCAGTTCTTC.

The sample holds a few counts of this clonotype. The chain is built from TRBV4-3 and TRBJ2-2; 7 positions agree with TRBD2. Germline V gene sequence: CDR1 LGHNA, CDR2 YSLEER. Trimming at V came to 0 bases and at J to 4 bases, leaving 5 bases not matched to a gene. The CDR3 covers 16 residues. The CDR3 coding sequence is TGCGCCAGCAGCCAAGATGGGCGGGAGCGCACCGGGGAGCTGTTTTTT. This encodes CASSQDGRERTGELFF.

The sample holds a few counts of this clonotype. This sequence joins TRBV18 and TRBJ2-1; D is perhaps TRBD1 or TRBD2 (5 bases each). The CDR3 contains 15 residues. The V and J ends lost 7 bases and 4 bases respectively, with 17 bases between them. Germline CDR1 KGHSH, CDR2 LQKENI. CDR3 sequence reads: CASFTGGTDYNEQFF. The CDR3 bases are TGTGCCAGCTTTACTGGGGGTACGGATTACAATGAGCAGTTCTTC.

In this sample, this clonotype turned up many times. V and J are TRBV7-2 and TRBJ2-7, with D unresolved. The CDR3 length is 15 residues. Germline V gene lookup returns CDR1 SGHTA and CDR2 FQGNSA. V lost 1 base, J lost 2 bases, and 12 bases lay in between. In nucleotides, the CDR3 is TGTGCCAGCAGCTTAGTTCCGGGTGGGGCCTACGAGCAGTACTTC. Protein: CASSLVPGGAYEQYF.

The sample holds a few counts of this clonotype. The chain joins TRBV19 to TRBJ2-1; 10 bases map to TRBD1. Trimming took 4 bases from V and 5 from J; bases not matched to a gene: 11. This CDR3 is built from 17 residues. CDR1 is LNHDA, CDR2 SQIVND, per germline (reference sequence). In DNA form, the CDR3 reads TGTGCCAGTAGTACCGGATCCGGGACAGGGGCGGACAATGAGCAGTTCTTC. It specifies CASSTGSGTGADNEQFF.

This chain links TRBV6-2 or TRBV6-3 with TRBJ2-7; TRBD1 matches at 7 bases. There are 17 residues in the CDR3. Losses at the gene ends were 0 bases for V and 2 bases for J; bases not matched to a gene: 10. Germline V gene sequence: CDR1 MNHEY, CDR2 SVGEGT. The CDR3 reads CASSYSPPGQITYEQYF. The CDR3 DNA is TGTGCCAGCAGTTACTCTCCCCCGGGACAGATAACCTACGAGCAGTACTTC.

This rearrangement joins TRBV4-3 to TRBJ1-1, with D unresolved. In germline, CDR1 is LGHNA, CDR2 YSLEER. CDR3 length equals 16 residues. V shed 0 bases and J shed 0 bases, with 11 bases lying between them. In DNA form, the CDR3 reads TGCGCCAGCAGCCAAGAGATCGACAACTTGAACACTGAAGCTTTCTTT. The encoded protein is CASSQEIDNLNTEAFF.

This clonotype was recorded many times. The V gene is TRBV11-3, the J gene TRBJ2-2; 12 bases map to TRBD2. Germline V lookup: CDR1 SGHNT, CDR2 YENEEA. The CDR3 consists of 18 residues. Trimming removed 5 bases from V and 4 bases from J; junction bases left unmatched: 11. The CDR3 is CASSPSPTSGSRTGELFF. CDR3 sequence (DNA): TGTGCCAGCAGCCCATCGCCGACTAGCGGGAGTCGCACCGGGGAGCTGTTTTTT.

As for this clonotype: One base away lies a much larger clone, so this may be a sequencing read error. CDR3 protein: CASSQGGYEQYV. CDR3 bases: TGTGCCAGCAGTCAGGGGGGGTACGAGCAGTACGTC. The chain carries TRBV12-3 or TRBV12-4 and TRBJ2-7, with D perhaps given as TRBD1 or TRBD2 (7 bases each). This CDR3 comprises 12 residues. The V gene lost 5 bases and the J gene lost 4 bases, with 9 bases spanning the gap.

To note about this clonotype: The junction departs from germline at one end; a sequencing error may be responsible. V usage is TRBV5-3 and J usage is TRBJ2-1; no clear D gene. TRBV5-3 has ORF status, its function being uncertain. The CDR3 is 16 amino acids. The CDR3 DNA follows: TGTGCCAGCAGCTCATTTGGTATACCCACCCACAATGAGCAGTTCTTC. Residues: CASSSFGIPTHNEQFF.

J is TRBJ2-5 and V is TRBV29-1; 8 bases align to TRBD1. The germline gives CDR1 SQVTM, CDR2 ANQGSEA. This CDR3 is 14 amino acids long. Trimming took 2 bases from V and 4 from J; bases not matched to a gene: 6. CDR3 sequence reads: CSVEPGGLGETQYF. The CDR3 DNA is TGCAGCGTTGAACCAGGGGGCCTAGGAGAGACCCAGTACTTC.

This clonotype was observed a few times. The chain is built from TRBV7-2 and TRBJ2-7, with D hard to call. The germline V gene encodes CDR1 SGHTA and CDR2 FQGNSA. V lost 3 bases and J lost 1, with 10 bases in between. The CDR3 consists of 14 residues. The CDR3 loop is CASSFWESSYEQYF. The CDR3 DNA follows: TGTGCCAGCAGCTTTTGGGAATCGTCCTACGAGCAGTACTTC.

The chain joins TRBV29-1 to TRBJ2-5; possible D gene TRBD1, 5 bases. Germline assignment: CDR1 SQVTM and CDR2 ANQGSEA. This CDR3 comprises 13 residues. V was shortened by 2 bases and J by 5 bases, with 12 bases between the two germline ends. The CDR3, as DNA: TGCAGCGTTGAAAGGGGCAGCTTGGAGACCCAGTACTTC. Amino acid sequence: CSVERGSLETQYF.

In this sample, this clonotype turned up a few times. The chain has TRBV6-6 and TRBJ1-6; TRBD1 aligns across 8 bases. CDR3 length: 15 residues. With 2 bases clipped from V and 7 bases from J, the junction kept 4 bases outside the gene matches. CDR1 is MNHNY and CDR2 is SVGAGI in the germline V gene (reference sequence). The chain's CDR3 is CASSYRTGRNSPLHF. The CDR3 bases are TGTGCCAGCAGTTACCGGACAGGGAGAAATTCACCCCTCCACTTT.

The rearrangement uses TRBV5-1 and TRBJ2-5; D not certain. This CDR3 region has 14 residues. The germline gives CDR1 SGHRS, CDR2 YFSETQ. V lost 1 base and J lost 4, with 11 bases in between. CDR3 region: CASSLSTHRETQYF. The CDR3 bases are TGCGCCAGCAGCTTGTCTACCCACCGAGAGACCCAGTACTTC.

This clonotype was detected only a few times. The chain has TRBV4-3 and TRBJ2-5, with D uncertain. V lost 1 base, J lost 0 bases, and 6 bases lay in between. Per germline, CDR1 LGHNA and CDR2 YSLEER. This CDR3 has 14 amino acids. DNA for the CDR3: TGCGCCAGCAGCCAAGGGGCGTACCAAGAGACCCAGTACTTC. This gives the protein CASSQGAYQETQYF.

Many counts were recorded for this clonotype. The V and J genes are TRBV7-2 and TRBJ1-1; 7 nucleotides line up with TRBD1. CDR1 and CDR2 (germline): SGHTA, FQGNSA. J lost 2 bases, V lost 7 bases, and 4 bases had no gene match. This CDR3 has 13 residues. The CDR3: CASKGQPNTEAFF. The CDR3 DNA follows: TGTGCCAGCAAGGGACAGCCCAACACTGAAGCTTTCTTT.

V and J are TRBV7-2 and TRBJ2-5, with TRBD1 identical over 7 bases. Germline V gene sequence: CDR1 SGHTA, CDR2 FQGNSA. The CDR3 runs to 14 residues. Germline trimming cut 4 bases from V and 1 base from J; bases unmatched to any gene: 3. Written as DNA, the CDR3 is TGTGCCAGCAGCTCGACAGGGCCCCAAGAGACCCAGTACTTC. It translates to CASSSTGPQETQYF.

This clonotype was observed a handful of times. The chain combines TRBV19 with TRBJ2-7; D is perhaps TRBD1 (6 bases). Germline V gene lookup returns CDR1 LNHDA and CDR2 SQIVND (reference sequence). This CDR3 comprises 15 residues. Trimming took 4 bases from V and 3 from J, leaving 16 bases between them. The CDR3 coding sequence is TGTGCCAGTAGTAGAAGGACAGTAAGAATCTACGAGCAGTACTTC. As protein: CASSRRTVRIYEQYF.

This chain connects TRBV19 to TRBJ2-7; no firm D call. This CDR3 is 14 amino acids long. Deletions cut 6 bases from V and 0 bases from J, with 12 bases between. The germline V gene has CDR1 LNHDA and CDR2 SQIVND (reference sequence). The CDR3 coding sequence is TGTGCCAGTAGCTTGACCTGGAGCTCCTACGAGCAGTACGTC. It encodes CASSLTWSSYEQYV.